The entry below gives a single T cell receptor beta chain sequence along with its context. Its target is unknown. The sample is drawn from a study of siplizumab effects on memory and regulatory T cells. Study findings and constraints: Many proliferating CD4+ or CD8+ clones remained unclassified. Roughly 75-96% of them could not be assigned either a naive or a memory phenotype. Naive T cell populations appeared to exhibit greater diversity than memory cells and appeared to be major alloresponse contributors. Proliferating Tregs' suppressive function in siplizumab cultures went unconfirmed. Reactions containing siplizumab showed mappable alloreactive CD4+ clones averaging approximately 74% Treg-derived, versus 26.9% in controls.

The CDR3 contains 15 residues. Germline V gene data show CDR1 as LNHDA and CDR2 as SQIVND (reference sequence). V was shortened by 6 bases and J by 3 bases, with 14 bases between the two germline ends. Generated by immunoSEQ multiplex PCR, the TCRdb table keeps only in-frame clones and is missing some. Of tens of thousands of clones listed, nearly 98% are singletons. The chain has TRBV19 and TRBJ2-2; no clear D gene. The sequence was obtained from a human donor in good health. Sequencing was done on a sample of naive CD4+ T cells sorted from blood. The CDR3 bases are TGTGCCAGTAGGGGGTGGGGTGGTTACACCGGGGAGCTGTTTTTT. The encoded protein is CASRGWGGYTGELFF.